The clone carrying this T cell receptor beta chain was counted at least ten times. The source of the sample is a study of breast tumors, draining lymph nodes, adjacent tissues. TCRdb independently ran MiXCR on the multiplex PCR reads; one entry per CDR3 protein. The sample carries about 230,000 distinct CDR3 sequences, 32% recorded once. Breast cancer patients provided tissue from their axillary draining lymph nodes. The TCR comes from a female donor with breast cancer. Some clones in this sample may be carry-over from other donors' samples. The sample taken for sequencing was axillary lymph node tissue.

Here the CDR3 DNA reads TGTGCCAGCAGTCGGAGAGCGGGAATCCAAGCCGGGGAGCTGTTTTTT. This sequence encodes CASSRRAGIQAGELFF. The V call is TRBV7-2, the J call TRBJ2-2, with TRBD2 identical over 7 bases. There are 16 residues in the CDR3. Germline-derived CDR1 and CDR2 are SGHTA and FQGNSA. The junction had 13 bases not matched to a gene; V was cut back by 6 bases and J by 6 bases. The whole variable domain, remainder taken from reference TRBV7-2 and TRBJ2-2, is GAGVSQSPSNKVTEKGKDVELRCDPISGHTALYWYRQSLGQGLEFLIYFQGNSAPDKSGLPSDRFSAERTGGSVSTLTIQRTQQEDSAVYLCASSRRAGIQAGELFFGEGSRLTVL.